This entry concerns a single T cell receptor beta chain. This clonotype was recorded at least ten times. Its antigen has not been determined. Per-nucleotide qualities are absent, and no much larger clonotype sits a single base away. Hyperthyroidism patients were newly diagnosed, with disease duration under 2 months, and aged 18 to 65 years. Exclusion was applied to patients with uncontrolled infections, other autoimmune diseases, pregnancy or lactation. Clinical symptoms, serum thyroxine and TRAb, thyroid ultrasound, and orbital computed tomography formed the basis for the diagnoses. Blood from progressor patients was drawn when they were first diagnosed with hyperthyroidism, before any ophthalmopathy symptoms appeared. PBMCs were separated from under 11 ml of fresh peripheral blood using Ficoll-Paque density gradient centrifugation. Progressor patients were initially diagnosed with Graves' hyperthyroidism and developed ophthalmopathy during follow-up. Total RNA was extracted with Trizol reagent, and quality was checked on an Agilent 2100 Bioanalyzer.

The data derive from a study of T cells in Graves' hyperthyroidism and ophthalmopathy (dated by TCRdb to the late 2010s). General notes on the study: Peripheral blood was collected at initial diagnosis, before any treatment. A discovery cohort of about 95 patients, about 40 with Graves' ophthalmopathy and about 58 with stable Graves' hyperthyroidism, was used to find distinguishing TCR V-J signatures. Prospective prediction of ophthalmopathy was tested in an independent validation cohort consisting of 18 to 20 hyperthyroidism patients and approximately 16 patients who later progressed to ophthalmopathy. For training and testing, the roughly 97 patients in the discovery cohort were randomly divided in a 7:3 ratio. In more than 5 Graves' hyperthyroidism patients, the study also compared T-cell repertoires from thyroid tissue with T-cell repertoires from blood. After blood sampling, hyperthyroidism patients were treated with methimazole at a starting dose of 30 mg daily, and ophthalmopathy patients were treated with high-dose intravenous methylprednisolone. The paper describes TCR Vbeta CDR3 sequencing of 140 or so peripheral blood samples, made up of approximately 40 ophthalmopathy patients, 70 to 75 hyperthyroidism patients and 17 progressor patients.

Overall results and qualifications from the work: No statistical method was used to fix the sample size in advance, and group allocation was not hidden from the investigators. Most expanded thyroid clonotypes (frequency above 0.001) were also detected in blood, a finding suggesting that blood repertoires may reflect thyroid immune responses. Ophthalmopathy was separated from stable hyperthyroidism by a 13 V-J signature model, with around 90% sensitivity and roughly 84% specificity obtained in cross-validation and 80%/75% obtained in testing. In validation, the model predicted progression to ophthalmopathy with about 71% sensitivity and 72% to 75% specificity, a median of 6.5 months before onset.

The TCR beta CDR3 regions were amplified from the RNA transcripts. A first-round RT-PCR of the TCR CDR3 used the HTBI primer set with the Qiagen OneStep RT-PCR kit. A second multiplex PCR round built the libraries, followed by size selection and purification. The libraries were sequenced on an Illumina HiSeq2000 using paired-end 100 bp reads. The authors' pipeline ran thus. SOAPnuke was used to process the raw data, throwing out any read that contained adapters or uncalled bases, had a mean Phred below 15, or lacked an exact constant-primer or identifier match. COPE v1.2.5 was used to merge the high-quality paired reads, and each unique nucleotide sequence was defined as a clonotype. Clonotypes were aligned to IMGT TRBV, TRBD and TRBJ reference segments using MiTCR v1.1. Only V-J combinations with frequency above 0.0001, covering about 99% of repertoires, were analysed. A TCS score was defined as the ratio of F50 (clonal expansion) to E x V (chaos), with BLOSUM62-based TCRdist applied between CDR3 peptides within each V-J. Welch's t-statistics and random forest reduced several hundred V-J features to 13, which were used in a naive Bayes classifier (R e1071). TCRdb ran its own pipeline on the public reads, namely fastp trimming at Q25 and MiXCR clone calling, and kept in-frame beta chains. Every CDR3 protein is listed once, alongside the most common genes and DNA of its rows. The authors' filters were not applied to this entry. The sample includes about 580,000 distinct CDR3 sequences, with about 15% observed a single time. About 5.8% of the sample is held by the ten biggest clonotypes.

Sample: blood. The sequence came from a woman in her thirties with Graves' hyperthyroidism that later progressed to Graves' ophthalmopathy.

DNA sequence: TGTGCCTGGAGTGTTGGAAAAATGGGGAGGAGCTCCTATAATTCACCCCTCCACTTT. Translated, it gives CAWSVGKMGRSSYNSPLHF. The V and J segments used are TRBV30 and TRBJ1-6; the D gene lacks a confident call. V is cut by 0 bases and J by 0 bases, and the space between the germline ends is 18 bases. The germline V gene (reference sequence) sets CDR1 to GTSNPN and CDR2 to SVGIG. CDR3 length: 19 amino acids, cysteine to phenylalanine. Only the CDR3 part of the read is kept: 57 bases, read in frame from the first base.